The text below deals with one T cell receptor (beta chain). At one end the junction does not follow the germline gene, possibly because of a read error. Primers used in a second PCR of roughly 7 to 12 cycles were a sample-barcoded 5' primer and a J-beta primer mix. TCRdb reprocessed the 5' RACE reads via MiXCR and lists one record per CDR3 protein. The sample lists roughly 800,000 distinct CDR3 sequences, 20% to 30% occurring once. Isolation of PBMCs gave at least 7 million cells per sample. This entry comes from a study of blood T cells in healthy people across ages. There are 14 residues in the CDR3. Germline V gene data show CDR1 as SNHLY and CDR2 as FYNNEI. These same records also appear under a second study, on T cells of mothers and their children. According to that study: Mothers gave over 8.5 million TCR beta CDR3 reads each, and children several million each. Related mother-child pairs shared marginally more repertoire than unrelated pairs, though not significantly.

This chain links TRBV2 with TRBJ1-5; possibly TRBD1 for D (5 bases). The sequenced sample was blood. The clonotype was recovered from a boy under 18 in good health. CDR3 amino acids: CASRAGLSNQPPRF. In DNA form, the CDR3 reads TGTGCCAGCAGGGCAGGGCTTAGCAATCAGCCCCCGCGTTTT.